This T cell receptor (beta chain) emerged from a study of blood T cell repertoires in COVID-19. Sequenced by immunoSEQ multiplex PCR; TCRdb stores in-frame clones only, minus some. The data show more than 150,000 clones, roughly nine tenths seen once. The CDR3 is made up of 16 amino acids. The rearrangement joins TRBV21-1 to TRBJ2-1; the table's D call, TRBD2, was not checked against the DNA. TRBV21-1 is termed a pseudogene. This sequence was found in a man between 65 and 80 years old with active or convalescent COVID-19. Material: peripheral blood. CDR3 DNA: TGTGCCAGCAGCTCCGTTAGCGGGGTCTCCTACAATGAGCAGTTCTTC. Its translation is CASSSVSGVSYNEQFF.